This T cell receptor beta chain appears in the sequencing data of a study of radiotherapy plus CTLA-4 blockade in lung cancer. At the level of the study: Objective response rate was over 15%; disease control rate, 31%.

Patients had chemo-refractory metastatic non-small-cell lung cancer and received focal radiation plus CTLA-4 blockade that used ipilimumab. With regard to this clone: What it binds is not known.

Sequenced by immunoSEQ multiplex PCR; TCRdb stores in-frame clones only, minus some. The data contain approximately 30,000 clones, 60% to 80% of them seen just once; the ten biggest clones take up roughly 4.5%. Germline V gene data show CDR1 as SGHTS and CDR2 as YDEGEE. Unmatched junction bases numbered 8, after V lost 2 bases and J lost 1 base. The CDR3 is 16 amino acids. Study-wide points: In blood, TCR clones derived from the tumor expanded after radiotherapy plus ipilimumab. Reports identified early blood T cell clone dynamics, with interferon-beta, as the best response predictor.

This rearrangement joins TRBV5-8 to TRBJ1-2, with TRBD1 matching 7 bases. The sequences come from peripheral blood, collected from a patient treated with radiotherapy plus ipilimumab. The receptor comes from a human donor with non-small cell lung cancer whose response to radiotherapy plus ipilimumab could not be evaluated. The CDR3 loop reads CASSFLQGTLNYGYTF. The CDR3 nucleotides read TGTGCCAGCAGCTTTTTACAGGGGACCCTTAACTATGGCTACACCTTC.